The TCR beta chain described here comes from a study of regulatory T cells in long-lasting Graves disease. This clonotype occurred a few times. This CDR3 contains 15 residues. Trimming removed 3 bases at V and 2 bases at J, with 13 bases between. Germline loops: CDR1 DFQATT, CDR2 SNEGSKA (reference sequence). As to time point: newly diagnosed GD, antithyroid drugs for less than 3 months. PBMCs provided the RNA from which the TCR library was made. Construction of TCR beta libraries relied on iRepertoire HTBI primers and on Arm-PCR targeting CDR3 regions. TCRdb redid the calling of the multiplex PCR reads with MiXCR, one entry per CDR3 protein. The repertoire holds fewer than 650,000 distinct CDR3 sequences, with about 16% as singletons. The same sample was also studied in work on T cells in Graves' hyperthyroidism and ophthalmopathy.

Sequences were derived from peripheral blood mononuclear cells (PBMCs), sampled at new diagnosis, from a patient treated with antithyroid drugs. The receptor was isolated from a man younger than 35 with Graves disease. The chain is built from TRBV20-1 and TRBJ2-2; the D call may be TRBD1 or TRBD2 (5 bases each). CDR3 nucleotide sequence: TGCAGTGCTAGCCTCGGGGCAGTTAACACCGGGGAGCTGTTTTTT. Translated: CSASLGAVNTGELFF.